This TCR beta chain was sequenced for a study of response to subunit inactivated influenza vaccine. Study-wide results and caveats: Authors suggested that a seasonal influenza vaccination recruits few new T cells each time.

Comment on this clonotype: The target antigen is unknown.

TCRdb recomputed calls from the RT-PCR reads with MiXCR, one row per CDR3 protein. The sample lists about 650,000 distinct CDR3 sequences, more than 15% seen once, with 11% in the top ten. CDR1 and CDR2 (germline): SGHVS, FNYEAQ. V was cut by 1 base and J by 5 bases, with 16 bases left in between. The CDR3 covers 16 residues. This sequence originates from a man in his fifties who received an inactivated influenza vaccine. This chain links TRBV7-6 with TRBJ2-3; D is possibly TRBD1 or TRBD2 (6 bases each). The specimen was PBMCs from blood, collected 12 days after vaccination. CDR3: CASSLVLGGAVDTQYF. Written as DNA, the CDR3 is TGTGCCAGCAGCTTAGTTTTGGGGGGCGCAGTAGATACGCAGTATTTT.